This T cell receptor beta chain derives from a study of blood T cell repertoires in COVID-19. Turning to the study itself: PBMCs, B-cell-depleted T cells, or T cells were the source of the cDNA or gDNA that made up the material.

This clone came up a few times. Clones were sequenced by immunoSEQ multiplex PCR, and TCRdb holds only the in-frame ones, with some missing. The sample lists about 160,000 clones, 78% occurring once. The CDR3 is made up of 14 amino acids. The germline V gene has CDR1 LNHNV and CDR2 YYDKDF (reference sequence). Trimming removed 3 bases from V and 8 bases from J, with 16 bases in between. The sequenced sample consisted of peripheral blood. The TCR comes from an elderly woman with acute or convalescent COVID-19. The rearrangement links TRBV15 to TRBJ1-2; D may be TRBD1 (5 bases). The CDR3 DNA follows: TGTGCCACCAGCAGGTCGGAGGGGCTTGACGGCTACACCTTC. This sequence encodes CATSRSEGLDGYTF.